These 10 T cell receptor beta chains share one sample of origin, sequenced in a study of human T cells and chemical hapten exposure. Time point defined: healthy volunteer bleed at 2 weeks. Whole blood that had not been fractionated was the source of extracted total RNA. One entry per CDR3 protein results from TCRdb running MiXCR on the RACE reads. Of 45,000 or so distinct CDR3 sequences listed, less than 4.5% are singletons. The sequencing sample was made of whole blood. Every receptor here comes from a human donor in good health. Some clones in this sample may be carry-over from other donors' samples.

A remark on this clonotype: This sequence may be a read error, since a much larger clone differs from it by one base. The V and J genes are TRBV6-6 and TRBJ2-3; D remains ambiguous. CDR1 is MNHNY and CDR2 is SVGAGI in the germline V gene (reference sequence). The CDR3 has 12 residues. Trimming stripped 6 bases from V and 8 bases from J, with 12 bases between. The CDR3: CASSPQVGTQYF. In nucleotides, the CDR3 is TGTGCCAGCAGCCCGCAAGTGGGTACGCAGTATTTT.

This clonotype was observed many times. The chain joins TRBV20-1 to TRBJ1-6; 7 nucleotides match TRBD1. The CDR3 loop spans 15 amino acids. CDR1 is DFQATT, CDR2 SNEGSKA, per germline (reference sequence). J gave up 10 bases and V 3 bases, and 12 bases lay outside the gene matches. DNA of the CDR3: TGCAGTGCTAGTCAGGACGGCAGGGGGTTCTCACCCCTCCACTTT. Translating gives CSASQDGRGFSPLHF.

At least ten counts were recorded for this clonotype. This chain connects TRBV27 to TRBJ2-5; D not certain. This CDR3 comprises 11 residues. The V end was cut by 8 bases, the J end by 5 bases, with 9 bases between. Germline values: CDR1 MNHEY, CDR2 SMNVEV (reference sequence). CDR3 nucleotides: TGTGCCAGCGGTGCTACGGAGACCCAGTACTTC. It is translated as CASGATETQYF.

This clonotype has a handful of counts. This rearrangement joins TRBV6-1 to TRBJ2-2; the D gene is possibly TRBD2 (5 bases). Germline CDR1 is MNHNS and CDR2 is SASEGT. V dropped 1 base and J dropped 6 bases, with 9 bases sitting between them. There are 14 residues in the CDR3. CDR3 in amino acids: CASSEVLGPGELFF. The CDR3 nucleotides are TGTGCCAGCAGTGAAGTACTAGGGCCCGGGGAGCTGTTTTTT.

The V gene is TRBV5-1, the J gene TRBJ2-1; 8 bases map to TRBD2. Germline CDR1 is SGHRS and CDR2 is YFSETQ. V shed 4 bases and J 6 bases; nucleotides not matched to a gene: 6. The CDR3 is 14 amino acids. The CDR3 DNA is TGCGCCAGCAGCCAGGGACTAGTATTCAATGAGCAGTTCTTC. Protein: CASSQGLVFNEQFF.

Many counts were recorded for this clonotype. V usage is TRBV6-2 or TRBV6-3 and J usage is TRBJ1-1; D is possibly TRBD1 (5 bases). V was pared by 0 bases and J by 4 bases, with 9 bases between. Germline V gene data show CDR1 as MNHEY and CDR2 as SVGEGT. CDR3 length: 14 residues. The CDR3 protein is CASSYSGAGTEAFF. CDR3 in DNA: TGTGCCAGCAGTTACTCCGGGGCGGGCACTGAAGCTTTCTTT.

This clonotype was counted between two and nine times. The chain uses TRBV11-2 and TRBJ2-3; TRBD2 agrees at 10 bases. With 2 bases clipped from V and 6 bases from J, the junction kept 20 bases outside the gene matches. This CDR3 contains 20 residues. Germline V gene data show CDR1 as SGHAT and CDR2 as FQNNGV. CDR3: CASSLFRRGLAVPGGDTQYF. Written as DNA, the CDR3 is TGTGCCAGCAGCTTATTTAGGCGAGGACTAGCGGTACCCGGCGGGGATACGCAGTATTTT.

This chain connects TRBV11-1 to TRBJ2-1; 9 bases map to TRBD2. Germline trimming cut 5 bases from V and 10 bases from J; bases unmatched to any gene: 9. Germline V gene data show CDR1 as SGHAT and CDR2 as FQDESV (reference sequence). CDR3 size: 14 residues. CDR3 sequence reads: CASSAGTSRGEQFF. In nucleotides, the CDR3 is TGTGCCAGCAGCGCCGGGACTAGCCGTGGGGAGCAGTTCTTC.

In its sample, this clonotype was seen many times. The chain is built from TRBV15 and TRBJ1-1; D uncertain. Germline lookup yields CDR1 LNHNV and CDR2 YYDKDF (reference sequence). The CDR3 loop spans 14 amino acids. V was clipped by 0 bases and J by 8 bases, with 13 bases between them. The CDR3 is CATSRDRGLWEAFF. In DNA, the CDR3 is TGTGCCACCAGCAGAGATAGAGGGCTATGGGAAGCTTTCTTT.

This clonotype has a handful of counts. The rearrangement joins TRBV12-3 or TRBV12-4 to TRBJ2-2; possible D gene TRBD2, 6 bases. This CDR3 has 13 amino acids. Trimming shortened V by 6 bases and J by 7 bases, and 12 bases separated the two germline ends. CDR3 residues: CASSPGGIGELFF. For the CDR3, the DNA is TGTGCCAGCAGCCCCGGCGGGATCGGGGAGCTGTTTTTT.